This T cell receptor (beta chain) was retrieved from a study of cytomegalovirus exposure and HLA in healthy donors. Findings and caveats of the study: Relative to the roughly 700-donor mean, N-insertions were reportedly fewer in an Asian-associated ancestry cluster in a later analysis. Immune exposure information comprised only CMV serostatus. Analysis was carried out at a later point, and it linked a missense DCLRE1C variant to TCR beta V- and J-gene trimming. There were three CMV-associated chains whose specificity for CMV antigens was confirmed in vitro.

Researchers ran the PCR with 60 Vbeta and 13 Jbeta primers. Libraries were prepared by immunoSEQ multiplex PCR; TCRdb keeps only in-frame clonotypes and omits some of them. The table shows 100,000 to 150,000 clones, with about 10% occurring only once. This clone was seen only a few times. Its antigen remains unknown. V shed 1 base and J 2 bases; nucleotides not matched to a gene: 2. In germline, CDR1 is MGHRA, CDR2 YSYEKL. The CDR3 is 15 amino acids. This chain joins TRBV4-1 and TRBJ1-5, with 7 bases identical to TRBD1. The sequence was obtained from a woman between 18 and 30 years old in good health and CMV-seropositive. The sequenced sample consisted of PBMCs. The CDR3 region is CASSQAQGGNQPQHF. DNA of the CDR3: TGCGCCAGCAGCCAAGCGCAGGGGGGCAATCAGCCCCAGCATTTT.